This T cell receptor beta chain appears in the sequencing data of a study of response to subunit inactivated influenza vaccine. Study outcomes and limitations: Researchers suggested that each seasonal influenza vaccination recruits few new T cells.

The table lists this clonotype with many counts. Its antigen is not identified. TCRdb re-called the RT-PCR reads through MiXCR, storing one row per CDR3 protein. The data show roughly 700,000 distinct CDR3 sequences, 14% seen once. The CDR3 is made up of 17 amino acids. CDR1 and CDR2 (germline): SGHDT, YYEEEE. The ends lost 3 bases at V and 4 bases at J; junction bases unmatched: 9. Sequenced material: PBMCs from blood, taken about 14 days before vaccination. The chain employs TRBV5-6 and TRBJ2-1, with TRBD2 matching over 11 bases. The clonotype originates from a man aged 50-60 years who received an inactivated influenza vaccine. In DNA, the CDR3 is TGTGCCAGCAGCTGGAGACTAGCGGGGCTTGGATACAATGAGCAGTTCTTC. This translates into CASSWRLAGLGYNEQFF.